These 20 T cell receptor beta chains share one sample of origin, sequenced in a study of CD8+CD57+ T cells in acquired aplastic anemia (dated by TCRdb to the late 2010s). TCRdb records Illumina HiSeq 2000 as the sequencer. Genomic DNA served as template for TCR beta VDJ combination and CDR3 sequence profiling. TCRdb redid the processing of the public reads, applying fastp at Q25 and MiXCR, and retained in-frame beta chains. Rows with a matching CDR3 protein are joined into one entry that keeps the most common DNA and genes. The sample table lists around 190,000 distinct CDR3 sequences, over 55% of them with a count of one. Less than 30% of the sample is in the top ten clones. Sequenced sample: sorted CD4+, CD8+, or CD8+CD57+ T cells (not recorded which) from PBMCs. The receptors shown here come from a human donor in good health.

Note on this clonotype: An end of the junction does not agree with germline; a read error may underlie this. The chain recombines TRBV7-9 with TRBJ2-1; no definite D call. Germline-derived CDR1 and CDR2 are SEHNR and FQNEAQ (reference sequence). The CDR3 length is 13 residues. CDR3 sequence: CAGSLDSYNEQFF. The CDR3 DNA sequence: TGTGCCGGCAGCTTAGACTCGTATAATGAGCAGTTCTTC.

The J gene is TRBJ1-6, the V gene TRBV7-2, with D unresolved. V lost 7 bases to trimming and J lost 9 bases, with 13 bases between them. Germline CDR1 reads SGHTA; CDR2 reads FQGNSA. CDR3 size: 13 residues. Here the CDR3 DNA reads TGTGCCAGCAAATGGAAATTACGTTCACCCCTCCACTTT. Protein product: CASKWKLRSPLHF.

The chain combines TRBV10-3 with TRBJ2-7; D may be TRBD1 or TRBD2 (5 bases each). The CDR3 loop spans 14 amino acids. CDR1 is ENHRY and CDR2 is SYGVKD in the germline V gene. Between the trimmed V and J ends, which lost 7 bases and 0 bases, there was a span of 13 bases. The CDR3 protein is CAITRDAFSYEQYF. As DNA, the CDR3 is TGTGCCATCACCCGGGACGCTTTCTCCTACGAGCAGTACTTC.

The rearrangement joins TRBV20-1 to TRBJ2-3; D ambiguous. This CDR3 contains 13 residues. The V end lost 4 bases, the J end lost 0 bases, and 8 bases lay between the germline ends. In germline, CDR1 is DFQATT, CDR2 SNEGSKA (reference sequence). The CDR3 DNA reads TGCAGTGCTAAGGGCGGAAGCACAGATACGCAGTATTTT. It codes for CSAKGGSTDTQYF.

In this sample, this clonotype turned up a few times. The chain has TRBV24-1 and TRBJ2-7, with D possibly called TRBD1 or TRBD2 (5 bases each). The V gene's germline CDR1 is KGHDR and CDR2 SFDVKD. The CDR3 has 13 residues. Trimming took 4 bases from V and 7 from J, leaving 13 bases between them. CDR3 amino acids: CATSDPRGKEQYF. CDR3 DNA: TGTGCCACCAGTGACCCCCGGGGCAAGGAGCAGTACTTC.

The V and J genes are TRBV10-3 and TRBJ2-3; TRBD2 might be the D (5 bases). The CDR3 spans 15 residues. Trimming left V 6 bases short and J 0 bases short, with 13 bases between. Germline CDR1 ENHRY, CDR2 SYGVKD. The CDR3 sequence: CAISSPEDSTDTQYF. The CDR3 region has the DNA TGTGCCATCAGCTCCCCGGAGGATAGCACAGATACGCAGTATTTT.

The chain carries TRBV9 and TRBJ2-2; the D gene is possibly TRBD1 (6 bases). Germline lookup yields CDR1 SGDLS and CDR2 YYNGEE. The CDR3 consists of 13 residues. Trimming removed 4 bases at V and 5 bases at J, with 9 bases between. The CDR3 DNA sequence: TGTGCCAGCAGCTACAGGGAGACCGGGGAGCTGTTTTTT. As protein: CASSYRETGELFF.

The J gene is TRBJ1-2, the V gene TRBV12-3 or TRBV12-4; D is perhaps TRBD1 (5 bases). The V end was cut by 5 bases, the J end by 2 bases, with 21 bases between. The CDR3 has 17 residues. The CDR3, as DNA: TGTGCCAGCAGTCACCGCAGTTACTCTGGGGCCAACTATGGCTACACCTTC. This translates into CASSHRSYSGANYGYTF.

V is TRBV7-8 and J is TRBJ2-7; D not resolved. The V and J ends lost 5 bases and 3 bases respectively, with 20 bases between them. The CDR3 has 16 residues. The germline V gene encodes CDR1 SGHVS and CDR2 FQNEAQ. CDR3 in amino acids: CASSPPGLNNFYEQYF. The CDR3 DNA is TGTGCCAGCAGCCCGCCGGGCCTAAATAACTTCTACGAGCAGTACTTC. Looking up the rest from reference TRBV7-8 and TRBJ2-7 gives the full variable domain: GAGVSQSPRYKVAKRGQDVALRCDPISGHVSLFWYQQALGQGPEFLTYFQNEAQLDKSGLPSDRFFAERPEGSVSTLKIQRTQQEDSAVYLCASSPPGLNNFYEQYFGPGTRLTVT.

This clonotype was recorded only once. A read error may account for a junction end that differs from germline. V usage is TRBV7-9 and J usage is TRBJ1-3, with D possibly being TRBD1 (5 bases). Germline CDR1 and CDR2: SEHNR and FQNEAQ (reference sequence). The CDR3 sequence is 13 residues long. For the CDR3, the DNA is TGTGCCAGCAGCCAGGGAACTGGAAACACCATGTATTTT. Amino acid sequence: CASSQGTGNTMYF.

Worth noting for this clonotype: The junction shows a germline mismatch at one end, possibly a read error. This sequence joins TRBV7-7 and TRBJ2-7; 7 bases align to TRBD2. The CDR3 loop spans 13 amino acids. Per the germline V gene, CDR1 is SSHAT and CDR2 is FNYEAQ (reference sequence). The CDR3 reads CASSPKLRGEQYF. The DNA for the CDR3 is TGTGCTAGCAGCCCAAAGTTGCGGGGGGAGCAGTACTTC.

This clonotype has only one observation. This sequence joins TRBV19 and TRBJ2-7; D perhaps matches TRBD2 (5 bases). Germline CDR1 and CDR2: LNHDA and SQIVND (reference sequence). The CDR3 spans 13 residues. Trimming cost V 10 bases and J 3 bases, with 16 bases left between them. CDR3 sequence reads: CATSGSTGYEQYF. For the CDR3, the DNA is TGTGCCACTTCGGGGTCTACGGGCTACGAGCAGTACTTC.

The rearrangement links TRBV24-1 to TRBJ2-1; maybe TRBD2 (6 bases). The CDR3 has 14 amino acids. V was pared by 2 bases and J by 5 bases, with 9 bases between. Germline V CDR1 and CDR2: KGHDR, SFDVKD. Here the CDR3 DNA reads TGTGCCACCAGTGATTGGAGGGATCACAATGAGCAGTTCTTC. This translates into CATSDWRDHNEQFF.

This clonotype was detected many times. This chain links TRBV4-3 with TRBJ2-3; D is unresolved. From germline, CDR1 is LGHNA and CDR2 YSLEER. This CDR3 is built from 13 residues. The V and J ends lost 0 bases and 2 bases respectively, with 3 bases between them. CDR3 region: CASSQDFTDTQYF. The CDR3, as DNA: TGCGCCAGCAGCCAAGATTTCACAGATACGCAGTATTTT.

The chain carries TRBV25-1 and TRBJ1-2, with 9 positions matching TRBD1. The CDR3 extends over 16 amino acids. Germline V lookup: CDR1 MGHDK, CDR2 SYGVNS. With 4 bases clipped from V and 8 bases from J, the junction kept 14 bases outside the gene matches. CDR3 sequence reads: CASSGPSGQGWYGYTF. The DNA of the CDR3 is TGTGCCAGCAGTGGACCCTCGGGACAGGGATGGTACGGCTACACCTTC.

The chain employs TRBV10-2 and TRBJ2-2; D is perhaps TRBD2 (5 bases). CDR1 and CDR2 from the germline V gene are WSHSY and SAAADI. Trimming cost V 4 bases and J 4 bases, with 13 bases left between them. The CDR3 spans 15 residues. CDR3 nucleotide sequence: TGCGCCAGCAGTGGAAAGGGCGAGGGCACCGGGGAGCTGTTTTTT. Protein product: CASSGKGEGTGELFF.

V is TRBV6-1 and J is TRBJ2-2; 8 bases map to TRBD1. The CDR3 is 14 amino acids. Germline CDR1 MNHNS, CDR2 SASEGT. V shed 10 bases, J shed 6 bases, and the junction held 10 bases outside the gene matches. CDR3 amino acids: CATPPTGESGELFF. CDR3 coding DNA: TGTGCCACCCCCCCGACAGGGGAATCCGGGGAGCTGTTTTTT.

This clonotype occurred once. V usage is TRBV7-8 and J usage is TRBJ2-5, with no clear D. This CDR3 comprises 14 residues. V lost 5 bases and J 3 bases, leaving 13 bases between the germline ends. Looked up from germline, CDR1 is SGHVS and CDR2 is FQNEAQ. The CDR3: CASSPSGRKETQYF. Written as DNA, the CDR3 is TGTGCCAGCAGCCCCTCCGGCCGTAAAGAGACCCAGTACTTC.

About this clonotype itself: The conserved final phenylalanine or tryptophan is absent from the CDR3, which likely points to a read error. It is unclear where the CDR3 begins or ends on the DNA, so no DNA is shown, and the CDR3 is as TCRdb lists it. CDR3 loop: CSARAMDT. The V and J genes are TRBV20-1 and TRBJ2-7; TRBD1 reflects the table's D call only, with no check against the DNA. CDR1 and CDR2 (germline): DFQATT, SNEGSKA (reference sequence). The CDR3 has 8 amino acids, counting both end residues.

CDR3 in amino acids: CAISAQYGGFRDGYTF. In nucleotides, the CDR3 is TGTGCCATCAGTGCACAATACGGGGGGTTTCGAGATGGCTACACCTTC. This chain uses TRBV10-3 with TRBJ1-2; D is perhaps TRBD1 (5 bases). The CDR3 is 16 amino acids. Between the trimmed V and J ends, which lost 4 bases and 6 bases, there was a span of 21 bases. Per the germline V gene, CDR1 is ENHRY and CDR2 is SYGVKD.